The following is a T cell receptor (beta chain) sequence with its context. Its antigen is not known. V was trimmed by 0 bases and J by 7 bases, leaving 9 bases between them. The CDR3 sequence is 13 residues long. Germline CDR1 GTSNPN, CDR2 SVGIG (reference sequence). Assay: immunoSEQ multiplex PCR; the TCRdb copy retains only in-frame clones and omits some. The sample comprises approximately 420,000 clones, around nine tenths of which are singletons, and roughly 4% rests with the top ten. Documented treatment: 15 to 20 received Ad26.COV2.S at low or high dose, single or two shots; several received placebo; per-sample allocation not given. At day 63 after the first vaccine or placebo injection, samples were drawn. Within Boston, the person who donated was an adult of 18-55 years. These data belong to a study of Ad26.COV2.S vaccination and SARS-CoV-2 variants. Study outcomes and limitations: Breadth measured for non-spike TCRs was similar across vaccine and placebo recipients.

The sample in question was peripheral blood, obtained in a trial of Ad26.COV2.S vaccine versus placebo. This chain uses TRBV30 with TRBJ1-4; no firm D call. This clonotype originated in a person between 18 and 60 years old who received the Ad26.COV2.S COVID-19 vaccine or a placebo. The CDR3 region is CAWSVIRGEKLFF. The CDR3 DNA is TGTGCCTGGAGTGTTATACGGGGTGAAAAACTGTTTTTT.